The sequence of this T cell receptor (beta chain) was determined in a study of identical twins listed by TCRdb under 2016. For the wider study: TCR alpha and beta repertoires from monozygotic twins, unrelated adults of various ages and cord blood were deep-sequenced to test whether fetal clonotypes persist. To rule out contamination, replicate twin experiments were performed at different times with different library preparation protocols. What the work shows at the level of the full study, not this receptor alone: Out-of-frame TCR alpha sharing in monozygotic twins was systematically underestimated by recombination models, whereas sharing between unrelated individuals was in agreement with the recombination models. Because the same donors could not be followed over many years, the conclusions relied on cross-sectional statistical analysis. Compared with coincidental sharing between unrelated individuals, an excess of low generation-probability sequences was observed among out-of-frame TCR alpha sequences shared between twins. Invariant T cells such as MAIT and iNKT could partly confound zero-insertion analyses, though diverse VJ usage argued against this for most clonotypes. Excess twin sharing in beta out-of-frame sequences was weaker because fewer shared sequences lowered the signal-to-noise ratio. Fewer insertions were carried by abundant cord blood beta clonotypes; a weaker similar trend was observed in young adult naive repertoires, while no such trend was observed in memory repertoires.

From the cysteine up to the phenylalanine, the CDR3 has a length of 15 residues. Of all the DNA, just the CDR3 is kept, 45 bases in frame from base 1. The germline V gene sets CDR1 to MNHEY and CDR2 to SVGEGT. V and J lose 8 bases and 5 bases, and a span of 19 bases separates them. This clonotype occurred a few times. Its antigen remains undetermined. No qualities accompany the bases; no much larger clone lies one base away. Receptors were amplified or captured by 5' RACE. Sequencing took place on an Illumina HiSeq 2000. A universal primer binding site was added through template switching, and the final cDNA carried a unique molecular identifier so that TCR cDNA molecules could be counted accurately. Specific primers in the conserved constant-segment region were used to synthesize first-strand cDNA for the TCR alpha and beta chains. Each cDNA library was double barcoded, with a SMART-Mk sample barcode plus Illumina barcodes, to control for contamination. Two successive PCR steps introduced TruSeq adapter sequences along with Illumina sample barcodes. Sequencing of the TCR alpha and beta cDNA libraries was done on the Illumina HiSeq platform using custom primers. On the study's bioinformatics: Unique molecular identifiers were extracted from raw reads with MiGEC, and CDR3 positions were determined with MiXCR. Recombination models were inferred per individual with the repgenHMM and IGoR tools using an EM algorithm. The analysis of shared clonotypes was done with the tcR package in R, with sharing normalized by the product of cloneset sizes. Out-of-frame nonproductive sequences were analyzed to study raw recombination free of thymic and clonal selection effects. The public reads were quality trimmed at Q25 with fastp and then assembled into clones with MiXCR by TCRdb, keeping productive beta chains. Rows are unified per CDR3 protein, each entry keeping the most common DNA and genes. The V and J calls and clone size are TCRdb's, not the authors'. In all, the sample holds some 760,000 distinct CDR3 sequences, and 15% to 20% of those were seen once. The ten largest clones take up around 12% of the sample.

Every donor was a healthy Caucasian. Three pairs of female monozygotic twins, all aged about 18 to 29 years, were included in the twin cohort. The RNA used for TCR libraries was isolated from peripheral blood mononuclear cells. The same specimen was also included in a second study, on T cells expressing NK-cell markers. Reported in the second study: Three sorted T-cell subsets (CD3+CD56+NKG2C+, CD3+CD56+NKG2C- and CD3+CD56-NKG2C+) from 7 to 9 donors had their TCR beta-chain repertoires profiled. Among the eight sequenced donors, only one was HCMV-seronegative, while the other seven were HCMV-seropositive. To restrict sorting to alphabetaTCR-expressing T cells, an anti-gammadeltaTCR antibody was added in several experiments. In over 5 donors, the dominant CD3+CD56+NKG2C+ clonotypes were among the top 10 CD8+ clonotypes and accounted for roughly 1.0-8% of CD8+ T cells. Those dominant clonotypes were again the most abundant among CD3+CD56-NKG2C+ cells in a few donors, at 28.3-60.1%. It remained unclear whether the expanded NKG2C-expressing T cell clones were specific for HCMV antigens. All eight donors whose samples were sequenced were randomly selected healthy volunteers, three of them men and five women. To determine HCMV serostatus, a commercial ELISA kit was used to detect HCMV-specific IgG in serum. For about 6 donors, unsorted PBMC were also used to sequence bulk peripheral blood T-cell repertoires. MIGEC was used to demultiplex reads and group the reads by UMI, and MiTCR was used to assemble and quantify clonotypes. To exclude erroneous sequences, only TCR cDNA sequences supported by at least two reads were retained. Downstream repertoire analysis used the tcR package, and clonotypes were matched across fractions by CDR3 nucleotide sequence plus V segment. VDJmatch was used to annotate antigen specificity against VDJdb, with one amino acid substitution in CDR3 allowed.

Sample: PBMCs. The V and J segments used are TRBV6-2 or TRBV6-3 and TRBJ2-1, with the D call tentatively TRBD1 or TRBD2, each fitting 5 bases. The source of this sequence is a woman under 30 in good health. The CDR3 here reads CASGRHGTANNEQFF. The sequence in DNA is TGTGCCAGCGGGCGACACGGGACCGCTAACAATGAGCAGTTCTTC.